The 3 T cell receptor beta chains reported below all come from one sample, sequenced in a study of blood T cell repertoires in COVID-19. Clones were sequenced by immunoSEQ multiplex PCR, and TCRdb holds only the in-frame ones, with some missing. The profile covers 100,000 to 150,000 clones, with approximately 85% appearing a single time and 25% to 30% taken by the ten largest. Sequencing input: peripheral blood. These receptor sequences come from a woman of 80 years or more with acute or convalescent COVID-19.

This chain links TRBV6-5 with TRBJ2-1; 7 bases line up with TRBD1. Germline assignment: CDR1 MNHEY and CDR2 SVGAGI. This CDR3 is 12 amino acids long. With 5 bases clipped from V and 7 bases from J, the junction kept 2 bases outside the gene matches. For the CDR3, the DNA is TGTGCCAGCAGTACACAGGGGAATGAGCAGTTCTTC. It encodes CASSTQGNEQFF.

The chain recombines TRBV2 with TRBJ1-1, with 7 bases aligning to TRBD1. The germline V gene encodes CDR1 SNHLY and CDR2 FYNNEI. V gave up 6 bases and J gave up 3 bases; unmatched junction bases: 1. This CDR3 region has 12 residues. The CDR3 region is CASRGQYTEAFF. The CDR3 bases are TGTGCCAGCAGGGGACAGTACACTGAAGCTTTCTTT.

This chain uses TRBV5-6 with TRBJ1-5, with 8 bases aligning to TRBD1. The CDR3 is 17 amino acids. The germline V gene encodes CDR1 SGHDT and CDR2 YYEEEE. Trimming removed 1 base from V and 6 bases from J; junction bases left unmatched: 12. The DNA of the CDR3 is TGTGCCAGCAGCTTGTCCAGGGGGCGCGTGGGAAGTCAGCCCCAGCATTTT. This codes for CASSLSRGRVGSQPQHF.